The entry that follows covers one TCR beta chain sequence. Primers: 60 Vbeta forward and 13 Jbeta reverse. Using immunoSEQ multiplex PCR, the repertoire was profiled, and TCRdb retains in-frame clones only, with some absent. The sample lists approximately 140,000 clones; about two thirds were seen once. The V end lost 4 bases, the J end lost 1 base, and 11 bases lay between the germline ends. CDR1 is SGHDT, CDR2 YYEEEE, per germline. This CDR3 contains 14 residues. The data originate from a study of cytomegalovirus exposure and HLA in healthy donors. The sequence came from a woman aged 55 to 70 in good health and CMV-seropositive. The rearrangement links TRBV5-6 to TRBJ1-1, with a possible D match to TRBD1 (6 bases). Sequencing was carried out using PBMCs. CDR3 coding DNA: TGTGCCAGCAGCGTATTACAGGGGAACACTGAAGCTTTCTTT. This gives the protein CASSVLQGNTEAFF.